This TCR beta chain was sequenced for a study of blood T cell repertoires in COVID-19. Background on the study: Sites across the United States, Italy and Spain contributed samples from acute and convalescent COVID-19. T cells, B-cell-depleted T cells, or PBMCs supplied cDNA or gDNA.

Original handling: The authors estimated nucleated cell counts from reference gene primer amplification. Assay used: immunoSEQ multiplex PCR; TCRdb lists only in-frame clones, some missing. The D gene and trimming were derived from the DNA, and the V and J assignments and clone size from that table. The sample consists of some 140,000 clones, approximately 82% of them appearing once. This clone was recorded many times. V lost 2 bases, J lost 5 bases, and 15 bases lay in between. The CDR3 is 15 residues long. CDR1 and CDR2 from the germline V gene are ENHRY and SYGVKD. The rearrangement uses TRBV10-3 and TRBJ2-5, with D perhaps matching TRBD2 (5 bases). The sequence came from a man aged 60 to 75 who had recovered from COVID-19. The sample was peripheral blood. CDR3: CAISEADPRRETQYF. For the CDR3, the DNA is TGTGCCATCAGTGAGGCGGACCCGAGGAGGGAGACCCAGTACTTC.